This TCR beta chain comes out of a study of radiotherapy plus CTLA-4 blockade in lung cancer. This clone was recorded once. The germline gives CDR1 SGHVS, CDR2 FQNEAQ. The CDR3 sequence is 14 residues long. With 1 base removed from V and 1 base from J, the gap between germline ends came to 5 bases. Assay used: immunoSEQ multiplex PCR; TCRdb lists only in-frame clones, some missing. The repertoire holds some 50,000 clones, with roughly four fifths as singletons. This receptor was taken from a human donor with non-small cell lung cancer who had stable disease on radiotherapy plus ipilimumab. V and J are TRBV7-8 and TRBJ2-1; D call uncertain. The source material was peripheral blood, sampled from a patient treated with radiotherapy plus ipilimumab. As DNA, the CDR3 is TGTGCCAGCAGCTTAGAGAGGTCCTACAATGAGCAGTTCTTC. Residues: CASSLERSYNEQFF.